Below, one TCR beta chain is given with its context. Antigen unknown. This sample was taken from a study of T cell responses to AZD1222 COVID-19 vaccine. The method was immunoSEQ multiplex PCR; TCRdb's version includes in-frame clones alone and lacks a portion of them. Found here are about 120,000 clones, around 89% of them singletons; the top ten hold 6% to 8.5%. The CDR3 has 14 residues. Germline V gene sequence: CDR1 MNHEY, CDR2 SMNVEV (reference sequence). V was cut by 3 bases and J by 5 bases, with 14 bases left in between. General observations from the study: Epitopes outside B.1.351 and B.1.1.7 mutated regions reportedly drew nearly half of spike TCRs. Repertoire samples came only from after the peak T cell response.

Here the sequenced sample was peripheral blood, taken 28 days after the second AZD1222 dose. This clonotype was sampled from an adult who received the AZD1222 COVID-19 vaccine. The genes are TRBV27 and TRBJ2-7, with a tentative D call TRBD1 (5 bases). CDR3 region: CASSLPGNFHEQYF. DNA of the CDR3: TGTGCCAGCAGTTTGCCAGGGAATTTCCACGAGCAGTACTTC.